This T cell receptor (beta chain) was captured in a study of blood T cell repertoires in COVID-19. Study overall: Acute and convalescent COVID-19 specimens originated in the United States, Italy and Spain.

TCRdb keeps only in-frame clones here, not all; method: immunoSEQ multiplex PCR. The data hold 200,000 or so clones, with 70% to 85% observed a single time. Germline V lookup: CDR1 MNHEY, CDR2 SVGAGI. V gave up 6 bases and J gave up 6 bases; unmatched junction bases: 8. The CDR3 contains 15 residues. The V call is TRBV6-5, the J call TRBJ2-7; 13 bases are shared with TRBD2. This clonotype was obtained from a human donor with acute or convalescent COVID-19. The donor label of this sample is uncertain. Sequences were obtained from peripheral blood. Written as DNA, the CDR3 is TGTGCCAGCAGATTCCTGACTAGCGGGAGGCTCGAGCAGTACTTC. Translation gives CASRFLTSGRLEQYF.